This T cell receptor (beta chain) derives from a study of identical twins. In TCRdb, the 5' RACE reads were re-called with MiXCR into one record per CDR3 protein. This table holds some 760,000 distinct CDR3 sequences, roughly 18% found once. CDR3 length: 15 amino acids. Germline V CDR1 and CDR2: SGHRS, YFSETQ. V was shortened by 7 bases and J by 4 bases, with 20 bases between the two germline ends. This sample also belongs to another study, concerning T cells expressing NK-cell markers. That report adds: In 5 or 6 donors, dominant NKG2C+ clonotypes were about 1.0-7.5% of CD8+ T cells.

The V call is TRBV5-1, the J call TRBJ2-5; the D is unclear. This receptor was taken from a woman aged 18-35 years in good health. Specimen: PBMCs. The CDR3 region is CASVRSKSEGETQYF. CDR3 bases: TGCGCCAGCGTCCGCAGTAAGTCCGAAGGAGAGACCCAGTACTTC. Complete variable domain (other parts from reference TRBV5-1 and TRBJ2-5): KAGVTQTPRYLIKTRGQQVTLSCSPISGHRSVSWYQQTPGQGLQFLFEYFSETQRNKGNFPGRFSGRQFSNSRSEMNVSTLELGDSALYLCASVRSKSEGETQYFGPGTRLLVL.